Listed here is a single TCR beta chain. The CDR3 is 13 residues long. Trimming shortened V by 0 bases and J by 9 bases, and 10 bases separated the two germline ends. Germline values: CDR1 SGDLS, CDR2 YYNGEE. In the original workflow: For nucleated cells, counts were estimated from reference gene primer amplification. The assay was immunoSEQ multiplex PCR, and TCRdb's table has in-frame clones only and misses some. That table furnishes V, J and clone size, whereas the DNA furnished D and trimming. The table has 150,000 to 250,000 clones, roughly four fifths seen once. This entry belongs to a study of blood T cell repertoires in COVID-19. Background on the study: Acute and convalescent COVID-19 specimens originated in the United States, Italy and Spain. Sources were T cells, B-cell-depleted T cells, or PBMCs; the material itself was cDNA or gDNA.

This clonotype originated in a human donor with acute or convalescent COVID-19. The donor label of this sample is uncertain. V and J are TRBV9 and TRBJ2-1; D ambiguous. Input material: peripheral blood. The CDR3 is CASSVGTETEQFF. The DNA for the CDR3 is TGTGCCAGCAGCGTAGGCACGGAGACTGAGCAGTTCTTC. The full variable domain, in which reference TRBV9 and TRBJ2-1 provide the parts outside the CDR3, is DSGVTQTPKHLITATGQRVTLRCSPRSGDLSVYWYQQSLDQGLQFLIQYYNGEERAKGNILERFSAQQFPDLHSELNLSSLELGDSALYFCASSVGTETEQFFGPGTRLTVL.